Listed here are 6 T cell receptor beta chains from one sample, sequenced in a study of T cell repertoires in cytomegalovirus infection. Their recognized antigens are unknown. TCRdb recomputed calls from the reads with MiXCR, one row per CDR3 protein. Of some 350,000 distinct CDR3 sequences in the sample, about 28% were seen once. The sample was cultured PBMCs, taken from culture after CMV antigen stimulation. All receptors derive from a human donor in good health (CMV status not recorded). Some clones in this sample may be carry-over from other donors' samples.

With respect to this clonotype: A much larger clonotype is one base distant, so this may be a read error. The chain carries TRBV12-3 or TRBV12-4 and TRBJ2-3; D is possibly TRBD2 (6 bases). The length of the CDR3 is 14 residues. The CDR3 sequence: CASSRGTPGDTRYF. Written as DNA, the CDR3 is TGTGCCAGCAGCCGAGGGACCCCGGGAGATACGCGGTATTTT.

The CDR3 bases are TGTGCCAGCAGCTTGCGTCAGGTGCTAGCGGGCGAAATTTACAATGAGCAGTTCTTC. Translation: CASSLRQVLAGEIYNEQFF. The V call is TRBV7-9, the J call TRBJ2-1; 8 nucleotides align to TRBD2. J gave up 4 bases and V 3 bases, and 17 bases lay outside the gene matches. The CDR3 runs to 19 residues. Per germline, CDR1 SEHNR and CDR2 FQNEAQ (reference sequence). The full variable domain, rest sourced from reference TRBV7-9 and TRBJ2-1, is DTGVSQNPRHKITKRGQNVTFRCDPISEHNRLYWYRQTLGQGPEFLTYFQNEAQLEKSRLLSDRFSAERPKGSFSTLEIQRTEQGDSAMYLCASSLRQVLAGEIYNEQFFGPGTRLTVL.

This chain connects TRBV7-9 to TRBJ2-7; 9 nucleotides agree with TRBD2. Germline V lookup: CDR1 SEHNR, CDR2 FQNEAQ (reference sequence). V shed 6 bases, J shed 7 bases, and the junction held 7 bases outside the gene matches. This CDR3 has 13 residues. The CDR3 region is CASRRTSAGEQYF. The CDR3 bases are TGTGCCAGCAGGCGGACTAGCGCGGGGGAGCAGTACTTC.

The genes are TRBV9 and TRBJ1-2; D ambiguous. The CDR3 contains 15 residues. Per germline, CDR1 SGDLS and CDR2 YYNGEE. The V end was cut by 0 bases, the J end by 4 bases, with 13 bases between. CDR3 protein: CASSVGAGETYGYTF. In DNA form, the CDR3 reads TGTGCCAGCAGCGTAGGCGCCGGCGAGACCTATGGCTACACCTTC.

The CDR3 here is CASTFGTSGAYEQYF. CDR3 in DNA: TGTGCCAGCACCTTTGGGACTAGCGGAGCCTACGAGCAGTACTTC. V gene TRBV27 combines with J gene TRBJ2-7; 11 bases map to TRBD2. The length of the CDR3 is 15 residues. Germline V CDR1 and CDR2: MNHEY, SMNVEV (reference sequence). V shed 7 bases, J shed 2 bases, and the junction held 7 bases outside the gene matches.

The chain recombines TRBV20-1 with TRBJ2-1, with a tentative D call TRBD1 (6 bases). In germline, CDR1 is DFQATT, CDR2 SNEGSKA (reference sequence). The CDR3 is made up of 14 amino acids. Trimming removed 3 bases at V and 4 bases at J, with 13 bases between. The CDR3 protein is CSASLGQQYNEQFF. CDR3 in DNA: TGCAGTGCTAGCCTTGGACAGCAGTACAATGAGCAGTTCTTC.